These 27 T cell receptor beta chains share one sample of origin, sequenced in a study of CD8+ T cells in alopecia areata. Specified treatment: oral pan-JAK inhibitor, 5-10 mg twice daily. Extracted RNA was reverse transcribed, and the resulting cDNA served as sequencing template. Data came from immunoSEQ multiplex PCR; TCRdb stores just in-frame clones and leaves some out. The data contain fewer than 150,000 clones, roughly three fifths of them singletons. The specimen comprised CD4+ T cells sorted from blood, sampled at week 24, from a patient treated with tofacitinib. The receptors shown here come from a human donor with alopecia areata.

V is TRBV2 and J is TRBJ2-5, with D perhaps matching TRBD2 (5 bases). The CDR3 runs 14 residues. The germline V and J ends were trimmed by 7 bases and 5 bases, with 17 bases remaining between them. CDR1 and CDR2 (germline): SNHLY, FYNNEI. CDR3 in amino acids: CASTGYSLGETQYF. The CDR3 region has the DNA TGTGCCAGCACGGGATACAGCCTGGGGGAGACCCAGTACTTC.

V is TRBV6-5 and J is TRBJ1-2; 8 nucleotides align to TRBD1. The CDR3 extends over 14 amino acids. In germline, CDR1 is MNHEY, CDR2 SVGAGI. V was clipped by 3 bases and J by 2 bases; unmatched bases: 2. DNA of the CDR3: TGTGCCAGCAGTTATTACAGGGGGAACTATGGCTACACCTTC. It specifies CASSYYRGNYGYTF.

The J gene is TRBJ2-1, the V gene TRBV18, with unresolved D. Trimming removed 3 bases from V and 7 bases from J, with 4 bases in between. CDR3 size: 11 residues. Germline values: CDR1 KGHSH, CDR2 LQKENI. DNA for the CDR3: TGTGCCAGCTCACCGGAGAATGAGCAGTTCTTC. Protein product: CASSPENEQFF.

The DNA of the CDR3 is TGCAGCGTTTCCGGGACGTCTTCATGGCAAGAGACCCAGTACTTC. Encoded protein: CSVSGTSSWQETQYF. The chain joins TRBV29-1 to TRBJ2-5; D assignment may be TRBD1 or TRBD2 (5 bases each). The CDR3 is 15 residues long. Germline values: CDR1 SQVTM, CDR2 ANQGSEA. V was pared by 5 bases and J by 2 bases, with 18 bases between.

The CDR3 region has the DNA TGTGCCAGCAGTACGAAGCCGGACTGGGAGACCCAGTACTTC. Amino acid sequence: CASSTKPDWETQYF. The chain joins TRBV27 to TRBJ2-5; D might be TRBD2 (5 bases). The V gene lost 5 bases and the J gene lost 5 bases, with 15 bases spanning the gap. CDR1 is MNHEY, CDR2 SMNVEV, per germline (reference sequence). This CDR3 region has 14 residues.

The rearrangement joins TRBV7-2 to TRBJ2-7; D is undetermined. CDR3 length equals 15 residues. Between the trimmed V and J ends, which lost 4 bases and 2 bases, there was a span of 15 bases. The germline V gene encodes CDR1 SGHTA and CDR2 FQGNSA. CDR3 region: CASSSYKTAAYEQYF. The CDR3 DNA is TGTGCCAGCAGCTCCTACAAGACTGCCGCCTACGAGCAGTACTTC.

This clone appeared a single time. The J gene is TRBJ1-1, the V gene TRBV29-1; 10 nucleotides align to TRBD1. Trimming took 6 bases from V and 7 from J; bases not matched to a gene: 8. The CDR3 is made up of 13 amino acids. Germline CDR1 SQVTM, CDR2 ANQGSEA. The CDR3 sequence: CSVAPGQGNEAFF. Written as DNA, the CDR3 is TGCAGCGTAGCTCCGGGACAGGGGAATGAAGCTTTCTTT. The entire variable domain, with the rest obtained from reference TRBV29-1 and TRBJ1-1, is as follows: SAVISQKPSRDICQRGTSLTIQCQVDSQVTMMFWYRQQPGQSLTLIATANQGSEATYESGFVIDKFPISRPNLTFSTLTVSNMSPEDSSIYLCSVAPGQGNEAFFGQGTRLTVV.

This clone showed up just once. V and J are TRBV29-1 and TRBJ2-1; D might be TRBD1 (6 bases). This CDR3 contains 16 residues. Germline loops: CDR1 SQVTM, CDR2 ANQGSEA. Trimming removed 0 bases at V and 9 bases at J, with 21 bases between. The CDR3 sequence is CSVEESDHRGRGEQFF. The CDR3 nucleotides read TGCAGCGTTGAAGAATCCGATCACCGCGGCAGGGGTGAGCAGTTCTTC.

The V gene is TRBV7-2, the J gene TRBJ2-5; TRBD2 agrees at 9 bases. CDR1 and CDR2 from the germline V gene are SGHTA and FQGNSA. The CDR3 is made up of 15 amino acids. Trimming removed 0 bases from V and 5 bases from J; junction bases left unmatched: 4. CDR3 protein: CASSLAAGGRETQYF. CDR3 coding DNA: TGTGCCAGCAGCTTAGCGGCGGGGGGGCGTGAGACCCAGTACTTC.

The chain uses TRBV2 and TRBJ1-2; 7 nucleotides align to TRBD1. This CDR3 contains 13 residues. Germline-derived CDR1 and CDR2 are SNHLY and FYNNEI. V shed 3 bases and J 3 bases; nucleotides not matched to a gene: 1. CDR3 residues: CASSDTGDYGYTF. As DNA, the CDR3 is TGTGCCAGCAGTGATACAGGGGACTATGGCTACACCTTC.

This clone came up a few times. The chain employs TRBV9 and TRBJ1-4; D might be TRBD1 (5 bases). CDR1 SGDLS and CDR2 YYNGEE come from the germline V gene. This CDR3 contains 15 residues. The V and J ends lost 4 bases and 5 bases respectively, with 15 bases between them. The CDR3 loop is CASSMSTAKNEKLFF. CDR3 sequence (DNA): TGTGCCAGCAGCATGTCGACAGCCAAGAATGAAAAACTGTTTTTT.

The CDR3 sequence is CASSPRENTEAFF. The CDR3 region has the DNA TGTGCCAGCAGCCCGCGGGAGAACACTGAAGCTTTCTTT. The rearrangement uses TRBV7-2 and TRBJ1-1; the D is unclear. Trimming removed 5 bases from V and 1 base from J, with 8 bases in between. Germline V gene lookup returns CDR1 SGHTA and CDR2 FQGNSA. The CDR3 sequence is 13 residues long.

This clone was detected only a few times. The chain joins TRBV6-5 to TRBJ1-6; possible D gene TRBD1, 6 bases. Germline values: CDR1 MNHEY, CDR2 SVGAGI. The germline V and J ends were trimmed by 8 bases and 12 bases, with 17 bases remaining between them. The length of the CDR3 is 13 residues. The CDR3 region is CASGSGHAVPLHF. The DNA for the CDR3 is TGTGCCAGCGGGTCGGGACATGCGGTACCCCTCCACTTT.

This chain connects TRBV15 to TRBJ1-1, with a weak D call TRBD1 (5 bases). This CDR3 has 13 amino acids. V lost 7 bases and J lost 7, with 16 bases in between. CDR1 LNHNV and CDR2 YYDKDF come from the germline V gene (reference sequence). This CDR3 is CATTRVGGDEAFF. CDR3 coding DNA: TGTGCCACCACCAGGGTGGGCGGGGATGAAGCTTTCTTT.

The count of this clone is one. The V gene is TRBV30, the J gene TRBJ1-2, with D tentatively TRBD1 (5 bases). Germline-derived CDR1 and CDR2 are GTSNPN and SVGIG (reference sequence). V was pared by 5 bases and J by 3 bases, with 16 bases between. This CDR3 spans 14 amino acids. DNA for the CDR3: TGTGCCTGGGTCCGGGGGACGGGGGACTATGGCTACACCTTC. Its translation: CAWVRGTGDYGYTF.

The chain uses TRBV11-2 and TRBJ1-6, with 7 bases fitting TRBD1. V lost 3 bases, J lost 4 bases, and 3 bases stayed unmatched. Germline CDR1 SGHAT, CDR2 FQNNGV. This CDR3 contains 15 residues. The CDR3 region is CASSFAGGYNSPLHF. As DNA, the CDR3 is TGTGCCAGCAGCTTCGCAGGGGGGTATAATTCACCCCTCCACTTT.

This rearrangement joins TRBV7-9 to TRBJ1-2; D remains unclear. CDR1 SEHNR and CDR2 FQNEAQ come from the germline V gene (reference sequence). Trimming cost V 5 bases and J 4 bases, with 17 bases left between them. The CDR3 runs to 15 residues. In nucleotides, the CDR3 is TGTGCCAGCAGCCTCCCCGGTCGACTAGGCTATGGCTACACCTTC. This encodes CASSLPGRLGYGYTF.

Only one count was recorded for this clone. The rearrangement joins TRBV30 to TRBJ1-1; tentative D call: TRBD1 (5 bases). V was trimmed by 4 bases and J by 2 bases, leaving 11 bases between them. CDR3 length: 13 amino acids. The germline gives CDR1 GTSNPN, CDR2 SVGIG (reference sequence). This CDR3 reads CAWTQGGNTEAFF. As DNA, the CDR3 is TGTGCCTGGACTCAGGGAGGAAACACTGAAGCTTTCTTT.

J is TRBJ1-2 and V is TRBV29-1; D gene uncertain. This CDR3 spans 11 amino acids. V lost 3 bases, J lost 4 bases, and 6 bases lay in between. Germline assignment: CDR1 SQVTM and CDR2 ANQGSEA. This chain's CDR3 is CSVEYSYGYTF. The CDR3 DNA is TGCAGCGTTGAGTACAGCTATGGCTACACCTTC.

The V call is TRBV5-1, the J call TRBJ2-5; perhaps TRBD1 as D (6 bases). The germline gives CDR1 SGHRS, CDR2 YFSETQ. The V gene lost 1 base and the J gene lost 5 bases, with 12 bases spanning the gap. This CDR3 region has 14 residues. This chain's CDR3 is CASSLQGPRETQYF. DNA of the CDR3: TGCGCCAGCAGCTTGCAGGGGCCCAGGGAGACCCAGTACTTC.

This chain connects TRBV19 to TRBJ2-1, with unresolved D. Per germline, CDR1 LNHDA and CDR2 SQIVND (reference sequence). This CDR3 spans 11 amino acids. Trimming left V 9 bases short and J 4 bases short, with 7 bases between. The CDR3 DNA sequence: TGTGCCAGCCGGGCTTACAATGAGCAGTTCTTC. Translation: CASRAYNEQFF.

CDR3 DNA: TGTGCCAGCAGCCCAGGGGGCCGAAATGAAGCTTTCTTT. Protein: CASSPGGRNEAFF. The chain has TRBV25-1 and TRBJ1-1, with 8 bases identical to TRBD1. V lost 6 bases and J lost 7; bases outside the gene matches: 7. The CDR3 is 13 amino acids. CDR1 is MGHDK, CDR2 SYGVNS, per germline.

The chain joins TRBV4-1 to TRBJ2-3, with D unresolved. This CDR3 has 16 amino acids. In germline, CDR1 is MGHRA, CDR2 YSYEKL. Trimming left V 0 bases short and J 2 bases short, with 12 bases between. CDR3 DNA: TGCGCCAGCAGCCAAGAGGCCGCGCAGTACACAGATACGCAGTATTTT. It encodes CASSQEAAQYTDTQYF.

The table lists this clone with a few counts. V is TRBV7-9 and J is TRBJ1-4, with D hard to call. The CDR3 consists of 14 residues. The germline CDR1 and CDR2 sequences are SEHNR and FQNEAQ (reference sequence). V lost 7 bases, J lost 5 bases, and 14 bases lay in between. Here the CDR3 DNA reads TGTGCCAGCAATACGGTGGGAGGGAATGAAAAACTGTTTTTT. Translation gives CASNTVGGNEKLFF. The whole variable domain, remainder taken from reference TRBV7-9 and TRBJ1-4, is DTGVSQNPRHKITKRGQNVTFRCDPISEHNRLYWYRQTLGQGPEFLTYFQNEAQLEKSRLLSDRFSAERPKGSFSTLEIQRTEQGDSAMYLCASNTVGGNEKLFFGSGTQLSVL.

As regards this clone: At one end the junction does not follow the germline gene, possibly because of a read error. The V gene is TRBV4-1, the J gene TRBJ1-1; D is perhaps TRBD1 (6 bases). This CDR3 comprises 14 residues. Germline V gene sequence: CDR1 MGHRA, CDR2 YSYEKL. The chain's CDR3 is CASSQETGGLRPGF. DNA for the CDR3: TGCGCCAGCAGCCAAGAAACGGGGGGGCTTAGGCCAGGCTTT.

On this clone: The junction differs from germline at one of its ends, possibly a read error. CDR3 sequence: CASTYSPGVNTEAFF. The CDR3 coding sequence is TGTGCCAGCACTTACTCGCCCGGAGTGAACACTGAAGCTTTCTTT. The V and J genes are TRBV6-6 and TRBJ1-1; D not certain. CDR1 is MNHNY and CDR2 is SVGAGI in the germline V gene (reference sequence). This CDR3 contains 15 residues.

This clone has just one count. The V and J genes are TRBV25-1 and TRBJ2-1; TRBD1 agrees at 8 bases. The length of the CDR3 is 15 residues. Germline lookup yields CDR1 MGHDK and CDR2 SYGVNS. Trimming took 5 bases from V and 6 from J; bases not matched to a gene: 9. CDR3 region: CASSPGGGVVNEQFF. The CDR3, as DNA: TGTGCCAGCAGTCCAGGGGGCGGGGTGGTCAATGAGCAGTTCTTC. The entire variable domain, with the rest obtained from reference TRBV25-1 and TRBJ2-1, is as follows: EADIYQTPRYLVIGTGKKITLECSQTMGHDKMYWYQQDPGMELHLIHYSYGVNSTEKGDLSSESTVSRIRTEHFPLTLESARPSHTSQYLCASSPGGGVVNEQFFGPGTRLTVL.